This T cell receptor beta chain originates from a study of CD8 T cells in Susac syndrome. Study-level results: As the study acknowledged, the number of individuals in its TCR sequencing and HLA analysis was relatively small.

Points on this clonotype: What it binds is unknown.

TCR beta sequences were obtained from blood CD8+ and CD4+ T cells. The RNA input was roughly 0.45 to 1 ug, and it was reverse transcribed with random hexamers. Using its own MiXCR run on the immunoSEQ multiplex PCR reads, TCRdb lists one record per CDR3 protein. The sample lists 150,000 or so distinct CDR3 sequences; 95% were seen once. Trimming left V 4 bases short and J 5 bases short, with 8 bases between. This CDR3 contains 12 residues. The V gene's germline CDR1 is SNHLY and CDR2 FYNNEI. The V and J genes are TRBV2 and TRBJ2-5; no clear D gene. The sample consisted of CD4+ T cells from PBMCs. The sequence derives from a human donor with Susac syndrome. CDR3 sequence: CASSGVWETQYF. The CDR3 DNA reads TGTGCCAGCAGTGGGGTGTGGGAGACCCAGTACTTC.